This T cell receptor beta chain was observed in a study of T cells in Graves' hyperthyroidism and ophthalmopathy. Study-level results: Ophthalmopathy onset followed model prediction by a median about six months.

Trimming removed 8 bases at V and 6 bases at J, with 11 bases between. The CDR3 has 13 residues. Amplification of TCR beta CDR3 regions used RNA as the template. TCR CDR3 regions were first amplified by RT-PCR with HTBI primers. TCRdb redid the calling of the multiplex PCR reads with MiXCR, one entry per CDR3 protein. In the table there are 450,000 to 500,000 distinct CDR3 sequences, under 25% of which are singletons. This clonotype occurred a few times. Its antigen is currently unknown. The specimen sequenced was blood. The chain joins TRBV12-3 or TRBV12-4 to TRBJ1-6; no clear D gene. The clonotype originates from a woman between 65 and 79 years old with Graves' ophthalmopathy. The CDR3 DNA follows: TGTGCCAGCGCCCCGCTAGGTAATTCACCCCTCCACTTT. Protein product: CASAPLGNSPLHF.